This is a list of T cell receptor beta chains from one sample in a study of blood T cell repertoires in COVID-19. Assay used: immunoSEQ multiplex PCR; TCRdb lists only in-frame clones, some missing. The sample contains hundreds of thousands of clones, more than 75% of which appear only once. The sample consisted of peripheral blood. The receptors originated from a woman in her forties or fifties with active or convalescent COVID-19. Each CDR3 is given with its conserved first and last residue. The D gene is left open where the match is weak. Size is stated for part of the rows, as once, few or many counts, or as a class when the clone is expanded.

>TRBV27|TRBJ2-3|TRBD1|.
CASRETGTGADTQYF
TGTGCCAGCAGAGAAACCGGGACAGGAGCAGATACGCAGTATTTT
>TRBV19|TRBJ1-5|.|.
CASSFPGYQPQHF
TGTGCCAGTAGTTTCCCAGGGTATCAGCCCCAGCATTTT
>TRBV7-2|TRBJ1-1|.|.
CASSPRVVQGRGNTEAFF
TGTGCCAGCAGCCCTAGAGTTGTGCAGGGTCGAGGGAACACTGAAGCTTTCTTT
>TRBV27|TRBJ1-1|TRBD1|.
CASSFRQGGGNTEAFF
TGTGCCAGCAGTTTTCGGCAGGGGGGAGGGAACACTGAAGCTTTCTTT
>TRBV5-1|TRBJ2-7|TRBD1|.
CASSSGQGDYEQYF
TGCGCCAGCAGCTCCGGACAGGGTGACTACGAGCAGTACTTC
>TRBV18|TRBJ1-6|TRBD1|.
CASTPGQGYSPLHF
TGTGCCAGCACACCGGGACAGGGGTATTCACCCCTCCACTTT
>TRBV4-1|TRBJ1-1|.|.
CASSQRLSGGGSSEAFF
TGCGCCAGCAGCCAAAGATTATCGGGGGGGGGCTCGTCTGAAGCTTTCTTT
>TRBV13|TRBJ2-1|.|.
CASSSLRFAPRPGGGAYNEQFF
TGTGCCAGCAGCTCCCTTCGCTTTGCCCCGAGACCCGGCGGCGGGGCCTACAATGAGCAGTTCTTC
>TRBV2|TRBJ2-5|.|.
CASTPMGGFQETQYF
TGTGCCAGCACTCCCATGGGGGGTTTCCAAGAGACCCAGTACTTC
>TRBV4-1|TRBJ2-7|TRBD1|.
CASSQILTRTGTEQYF
TGCGCCAGCAGCCAAATTCTTACGCGGACAGGGACCGAGCAGTACTTC
>TRBV7-9|TRBJ2-7|TRBD1|.
CASSQQGLGEQYF
TGTGCCAGCAGCCAACAGGGGTTAGGCGAGCAGTACTTC
>TRBV4-3|TRBJ1-6|.|.
CASSQDGDLGLGGSSLHF
TGCGCCAGCAGCCAAGATGGGGACTTGGGGCTTGGGGGTTCGTCCCTCCACTTT
>TRBV3-1/TRBV3-2|TRBJ2-1|.|.
CASSLRALQGEQFF
TGTGCCAGCAGCCTTCGGGCCCTCCAGGGAGAGCAGTTCTTC
>TRBV6-2/TRBV6-3|TRBJ2-3|TRBD2|.
CASSPNQAGERDTQYF
TGTGCCAGCAGCCCCAACCAAGCGGGGGAGCGAGATACGCAGTATTTT
>TRBV4-3|TRBJ2-7|TRBD1|.
CASSLDTGDNSYEQYF
TGCGCCAGCAGCCTAGACACAGGGGATAACTCCTACGAGCAGTACTTC
>TRBV28|TRBJ2-1|.|.
CASSLSESGDEQFF
TGTGCCAGCAGTTTATCCGAATCCGGGGATGAGCAGTTCTTC
>TRBV5-1|TRBJ1-1|.|.
CASSFSGENTEAFF
TGCGCCAGCAGCTTTTCAGGGGAGAACACTGAAGCTTTCTTT
>TRBV5-4|TRBJ1-2|.|.
CASSLPGVNYGYTF
TGTGCCAGCAGCTTGCCAGGGGTGAACTATGGCTACACCTTC
>TRBV7-9|TRBJ2-1|.|.
CASSSPMSQGNEQFF
TGTGCCAGCAGCTCCCCAATGTCTCAGGGGAATGAGCAGTTCTTC
>TRBV10-3|TRBJ2-3|.|once
CAISSDRSTDTQYF
TGTGCCATCAGCAGCGACAGAAGCACAGATACGCAGTATTTT
>TRBV15|TRBJ1-3|.|.
CATSYHRGAEGNTIYF
TGTGCCACCAGCTACCACCGGGGAGCCGAAGGAAACACCATATATTTT